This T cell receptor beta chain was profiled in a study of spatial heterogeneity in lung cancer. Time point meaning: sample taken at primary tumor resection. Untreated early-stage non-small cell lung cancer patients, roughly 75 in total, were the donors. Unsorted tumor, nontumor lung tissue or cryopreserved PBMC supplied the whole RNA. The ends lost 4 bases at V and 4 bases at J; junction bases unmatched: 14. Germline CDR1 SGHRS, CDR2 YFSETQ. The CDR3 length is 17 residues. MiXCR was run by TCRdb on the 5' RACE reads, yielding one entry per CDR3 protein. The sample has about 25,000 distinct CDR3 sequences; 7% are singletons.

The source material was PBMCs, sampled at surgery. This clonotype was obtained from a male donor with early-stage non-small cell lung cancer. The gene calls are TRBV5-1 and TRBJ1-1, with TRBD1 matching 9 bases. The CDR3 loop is CASSSAGTGLGPTEAFF. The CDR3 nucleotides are TGCGCCAGCAGCAGTGCCGGGACAGGGTTGGGTCCCACTGAAGCTTTCTTT.